Below, 32 T cell receptor beta chains from the same sample are listed, as sequenced in a study of blood T cell repertoires in COVID-19. This table comes from immunoSEQ multiplex PCR, and its TCRdb copy is limited to in-frame clones, with some not included. The table records over 70,000 clones, 75% to 85% of them present only once. Sequenced: peripheral blood. The receptors shown here come from a man between 65 and 79 years old who had recovered from COVID-19.

The rearrangement joins TRBV19 to TRBJ1-5; 7 positions match TRBD1. V trimming: 5 bases; J trimming: 5 bases; junction bases outside the gene matches: 3. Germline CDR1 LNHDA, CDR2 SQIVND (reference sequence). The CDR3 sequence is 13 residues long. The CDR3 reads CASSGDRHQPQHF. CDR3 bases: TGTGCCAGTAGTGGGGACAGACATCAGCCCCAGCATTTT.

In this sample, this clone turned up a few times. The chain recombines TRBV19 with TRBJ2-5, with a tentative D call TRBD2 (5 bases). The CDR3 is 14 amino acids. CDR1 LNHDA and CDR2 SQIVND come from the germline V gene (reference sequence). V lost 10 bases and J 0 bases, leaving 15 bases between the germline ends. The chain's CDR3 is CATRRGRNQETQYF. The CDR3, as DNA: TGTGCCACCCGTCGAGGGAGAAACCAAGAGACCCAGTACTTC.

The CDR3 DNA sequence: TGTGCCAGCAGCCGACTAGCGGGAGGGCCGGGGGAGCAGTACTTC. It is translated as CASSRLAGGPGEQYF. This chain connects TRBV7-8 to TRBJ2-7; 14 bases line up with TRBD2. Losses at the gene ends were 5 bases for V and 7 bases for J; bases not matched to a gene: 7. The CDR3 has 15 residues. In germline, CDR1 is SGHVS, CDR2 FQNEAQ.

This clone was recorded at least ten times. The rearrangement joins TRBV7-2 to TRBJ2-7, with D maybe TRBD2 (6 bases). Trimming took 2 bases from V and 0 from J, leaving 8 bases between them. Per the germline V gene, CDR1 is SGHTA and CDR2 is FQGNSA. This CDR3 is 14 amino acids long. CDR3 coding DNA: TGTGCCAGCAGCTTATGGGGGGACTCCTACGAGCAGTACTTC. Translation gives CASSLWGDSYEQYF.

This clone came up a few times. The rearrangement uses TRBV4-3 and TRBJ2-7; 7 bases agree with TRBD1. V lost 1 base to trimming and J lost 1 base; unmatched junction nucleotides: 7. CDR1 and CDR2 from the germline V gene are LGHNA and YSLEER. CDR3 length: 16 amino acids. The CDR3 coding sequence is TGCGCCAGCAGCCAAGGCAGGGCAGGGGGTTCCTACGAGCAGTACTTC. It encodes CASSQGRAGGSYEQYF.

The J gene is TRBJ2-2, the V gene TRBV7-8; D ambiguous. The germline CDR1 and CDR2 sequences are SGHVS and FQNEAQ. V shed 5 bases and J shed 8 bases, with 21 bases lying between them. The CDR3 is made up of 16 amino acids. CDR3 sequence reads: CASSREVAAIRGELFF. Here the CDR3 DNA reads TGTGCCAGCAGCCGAGAGGTGGCGGCGATAAGGGGGGAGCTGTTTTTT.

The CDR3 loop is CASSKDRSKGTEAFF. In DNA form, the CDR3 reads TGTGCCAGCAGCAAGGACAGGTCCAAGGGGACTGAAGCTTTCTTT. The J gene is TRBJ1-1, the V gene TRBV7-2, with 7 bases aligning to TRBD1. CDR3 length equals 15 residues. Germline CDR1 reads SGHTA; CDR2 reads FQGNSA. V was clipped by 5 bases and J by 5 bases; unmatched bases: 11.

In this sample, this clone turned up once. This chain uses TRBV11-3 with TRBJ2-3, with 7 bases that match TRBD2. The CDR3 is 16 amino acids. The J segment lost 2 bases and the V segment lost 6 bases, leaving 11 bases of the junction unmatched. The germline V gene encodes CDR1 SGHNT and CDR2 YENEEA. CDR3 sequence (DNA): TGTGCCAGCAGGGAGGCAGCGGGAATGATCACAGATACGCAGTATTTT. This sequence encodes CASREAAGMITDTQYF.

CDR3 bases: TGCGCCAGCAGCTGGGGGCCTACAGGGGAGAACACTGAAGCTTTCTTT. Residues: CASSWGPTGENTEAFF. The gene calls are TRBV5-1 and TRBJ1-1; TRBD1 agrees at 7 bases. V gave up 3 bases and J gave up 1 base; unmatched junction bases: 9. Germline CDR1 SGHRS, CDR2 YFSETQ. The CDR3 has 16 residues.

This clone came up once. The V call is TRBV29-1, the J call TRBJ2-7; 10 bases line up with TRBD1. CDR1 SQVTM and CDR2 ANQGSEA come from the germline V gene. The length of the CDR3 is 14 residues. The ends lost 6 bases at V and 0 bases at J; junction bases unmatched: 5. The CDR3 protein is CSVAGTGVSYEQYF. CDR3 bases: TGCAGCGTAGCCGGGACAGGGGTCTCCTACGAGCAGTACTTC.

This chain links TRBV7-2 with TRBJ2-5; D perhaps matches TRBD1 (6 bases). Germline V gene lookup returns CDR1 SGHTA and CDR2 FQGNSA. The CDR3 contains 14 residues. Deletions cut 4 bases from V and 4 bases from J, with 13 bases between. The CDR3 spells CASSYRVGGETQYF. In nucleotides, the CDR3 is TGTGCCAGCAGCTACAGGGTTGGGGGAGAGACCCAGTACTTC.

This chain connects TRBV29-1 to TRBJ2-7, with a possible D match to TRBD2 (6 bases). This CDR3 is built from 12 residues. Germline loops: CDR1 SQVTM, CDR2 ANQGSEA. The V gene lost 7 bases and the J gene lost 5 bases, with 15 bases spanning the gap. This chain's CDR3 is CSGGRGRDEQYF. CDR3 DNA sequence: TGCAGCGGCGGGCGGGGAAGGGACGAGCAGTACTTC.

V usage is TRBV19 and J usage is TRBJ1-2; the match to TRBD1 covers 11 bases. CDR1 is LNHDA and CDR2 is SQIVND in the germline V gene (reference sequence). Trimming at V came to 3 bases and at J to 8 bases, leaving 14 bases not matched to a gene. The CDR3 totals 17 residues. The CDR3 DNA reads as TGTGCCAGTAGTATCCCCCGGACAGGGGGCGGTGTAACCGGCTACACCTTC. This translates into CASSIPRTGGGVTGYTF.

V gene TRBV25-1 combines with J gene TRBJ1-3; D remains unclear. The V end was cut by 2 bases, the J end by 2 bases, with 4 bases between. The CDR3 has 13 residues. CDR1 is MGHDK and CDR2 is SYGVNS in the germline V gene. The CDR3 region is CASSELAGNTIYF. CDR3 sequence (DNA): TGTGCCAGCAGTGAACTTGCTGGAAACACCATATATTTT.

The chain joins TRBV27 to TRBJ1-2, with D possibly matching TRBD1 (5 bases). Germline assignment: CDR1 MNHEY and CDR2 SMNVEV (reference sequence). Trimming pared 3 bases from V and 5 bases from J, leaving 10 bases between. This CDR3 region has 13 residues. Here the CDR3 reads CASSFTGPYGYTF. The CDR3 region has the DNA TGTGCCAGCAGTTTCACAGGACCTTATGGCTACACCTTC.

This clone was detected a few times. The rearrangement joins TRBV7-6 to TRBJ2-1; 10 bases are a match to TRBD2. CDR1 and CDR2 from the germline V gene are SGHVS and FNYEAQ. This CDR3 comprises 17 residues. V trimming: 3 bases; J trimming: 2 bases; junction bases outside the gene matches: 7. The CDR3: CASSLGALAGTYNEQFF. The CDR3 DNA is TGTGCCAGCAGCTTGGGCGCACTAGCGGGAACCTACAATGAGCAGTTCTTC.

The count of this clone is one. This chain uses TRBV4-3 with TRBJ2-7; 8 nucleotides match TRBD2. Germline trimming cut 0 bases from V and 6 bases from J; bases unmatched to any gene: 10. Germline CDR1 reads LGHNA; CDR2 reads YSLEER. The CDR3 extends over 16 amino acids. CDR3 bases: TGCGCCAGCAGCCAAGAAGCCGGGACTAGTGGCCTCGAGCAGTACTTC. It is translated as CASSQEAGTSGLEQYF.

This chain connects TRBV28 to TRBJ2-5; TRBD2 matches 7 bases. The CDR3 length is 15 residues. The V and J ends lost 7 bases and 5 bases, in that order; junction bases with no gene match: 13. Germline CDR1 MDHEN, CDR2 SYDVKM. As DNA, the CDR3 is TGTGCCAGCACCCCAGAAGGCGCGGGGGAGGAGACCCAGTACTTC. Encoded protein: CASTPEGAGEETQYF.

The V and J genes are TRBV7-2 and TRBJ2-5; a possible D gene is TRBD2 (6 bases). V was shortened by 6 bases and J by 6 bases, with 23 bases between the two germline ends. CDR1 SGHTA and CDR2 FQGNSA come from the germline V gene. CDR3 size: 16 residues. The CDR3 nucleotides are TGTGCCAGCAGTCGAAGGTCCGGGGACTCCCTCCAGACCCAGTACTTC. It yields the protein CASSRRSGDSLQTQYF.

This rearrangement joins TRBV27 to TRBJ2-7, with TRBD1 matching 8 bases. In germline, CDR1 is MNHEY, CDR2 SMNVEV (reference sequence). V shed 8 bases and J 0 bases; nucleotides not matched to a gene: 9. The CDR3 runs to 15 residues. CDR3 in DNA: TGTGCCAGCGGATTACAGGGGGATCGCTCCTACGAGCAGTACTTC. Amino acid sequence: CASGLQGDRSYEQYF.

This clone was counted between two and nine times. The V gene is TRBV7-6, the J gene TRBJ2-2, with D possibly TRBD1 on 6 matching bases. Between the trimmed V and J ends, which lost 6 bases and 2 bases, there was a span of 10 bases. The CDR3 extends over 14 amino acids. CDR1 SGHVS and CDR2 FNYEAQ come from the germline V gene. This chain's CDR3 is CASRSTGNTGELFF. In DNA, the CDR3 is TGTGCCAGCAGGTCGACAGGCAACACCGGGGAGCTGTTTTTT.

This clone showed up just a few times. The chain has TRBV5-1 and TRBJ2-5; D remains ambiguous. The CDR3 consists of 14 residues. V gave up 0 bases and J gave up 2 bases, with 8 bases separating them. Germline V gene data show CDR1 as SGHRS and CDR2 as YFSETQ. Written as DNA, the CDR3 is TGCGCCAGCAGCTTGGCCTTACAGCAAGAGACCCAGTACTTC. As protein: CASSLALQQETQYF.

This clone was recorded a few times. The J gene is TRBJ2-7, the V gene TRBV13, with 8 bases aligning to TRBD1. Germline V gives CDR1 PRHDT, CDR2 FYEKMQ (reference sequence). V shed 4 bases and J 0 bases; nucleotides not matched to a gene: 2. The CDR3 runs 14 residues. CDR3 amino acids: CASSSGTGSYEQYF. CDR3 sequence (DNA): TGTGCCAGCAGCTCCGGGACAGGCTCCTACGAGCAGTACTTC.

V usage is TRBV2 and J usage is TRBJ1-2, with TRBD1 matching 12 bases. V lost 7 bases, J lost 7 bases, and 7 bases stayed unmatched. There are 14 residues in the CDR3. In germline, CDR1 is SNHLY, CDR2 FYNNEI. CDR3 sequence (DNA): TGTGCCAGCACCCGGGACAGGGGGCTTGGTGGCTACACCTTC. Translating gives CASTRDRGLGGYTF.

The chain links TRBV5-6 to TRBJ2-2, with D possibly being TRBD1 (5 bases). CDR3 length: 17 amino acids. From germline, CDR1 is SGHDT and CDR2 YYEEEE. Trimming shortened V by 0 bases and J by 1 base, and 13 bases separated the two germline ends. The CDR3 nucleotides read TGTGCCAGCAGCTTGGATCTTGGGGCAGTGAACACCGGGGAGCTGTTTTTT. Its protein is CASSLDLGAVNTGELFF.

A single count supports this clone. The V and J genes are TRBV6-2 or TRBV6-3 and TRBJ1-5, with a possible D match to TRBD1 (6 bases). The CDR3 has 14 residues. Between the trimmed V and J ends, which lost 6 bases and 6 bases, there was a span of 15 bases. Germline-derived CDR1 and CDR2 are MNHEY and SVGEGT. The CDR3 DNA follows: TGTGCCAGCAGCTCCGTGGGGGCGGCTCAGCCCCAGCATTTT. This gives the protein CASSSVGAAQPQHF.

This clone was recorded once. This chain connects TRBV29-1 to TRBJ2-5, with TRBD1 matching 8 bases. The CDR3 is 15 amino acids. Germline CDR1 and CDR2: SQVTM and ANQGSEA. The V segment lost 5 bases and the J segment 5 bases; nucleotides outside the gene matches: 13. The CDR3, as DNA: TGCAGCGTTACTACCCCAGGACAGGGTACGGAGACCCAGTACTTC. Its protein product is CSVTTPGQGTETQYF.

This clone has a handful of counts. The J gene is TRBJ1-5, the V gene TRBV28; 7 bases are shared with TRBD1. Trimming cost V 6 bases and J 3 bases; bases outside gene matches: 8. The CDR3 totals 15 residues. CDR1 is MDHEN, CDR2 SYDVKM, per germline. The CDR3 sequence: CASSTSDRSNQPQHF. In nucleotides, the CDR3 is TGTGCCAGCAGCACCTCGGACAGGTCCAATCAGCCCCAGCATTTT.

This chain connects TRBV18 to TRBJ1-3; 8 bases map to TRBD1. This CDR3 contains 15 residues. The ends lost 5 bases at V and 3 bases at J; junction bases unmatched: 6. Germline values: CDR1 KGHSH, CDR2 LQKENI. CDR3 nucleotides: TGTGCCAGCTCAACCGGGACAGGAAATGGAAACACCATATATTTT. This gives the protein CASSTGTGNGNTIYF.

The gene calls are TRBV9 and TRBJ1-4; D is unresolved. Germline V gene data show CDR1 as SGDLS and CDR2 as YYNGEE. CDR3 size: 15 residues. V lost 1 base and J lost 0, with 7 bases in between. This CDR3 reads CASSVSYATNEKLFF. The CDR3 DNA follows: TGTGCCAGCAGCGTATCGTATGCAACTAATGAAAAACTGTTTTTT.

The rearrangement uses TRBV7-8 and TRBJ2-7; a possible D gene is TRBD2 (5 bases). The CDR3 totals 12 residues. Trimming pared 8 bases from V and 0 bases from J, leaving 8 bases between. Germline V gene lookup returns CDR1 SGHVS and CDR2 FQNEAQ. The CDR3 reads CASGRASYEQYF. CDR3 sequence (DNA): TGTGCCAGCGGGCGGGCCTCCTACGAGCAGTACTTC.

The J gene is TRBJ2-3, the V gene TRBV5-1; D is undetermined. Trimming shortened V by 0 bases and J by 6 bases, and 5 bases separated the two germline ends. The germline CDR1 and CDR2 sequences are SGHRS and YFSETQ. This CDR3 has 12 residues. For the CDR3, the DNA is TGCGCCAGCAGCTTGGCCGGGGATACGCAGTATTTT. Its protein product is CASSLAGDTQYF.